This passage covers 11 T cell receptor beta chains from one sample sequenced in a study of control samples from healthy donors and cancer patients. Only in-frame clones appear in the TCRdb table, and some are missing; sequencing was by immunoSEQ multiplex PCR. This sample has roughly 70,000 clones, with nearly 85% found just once. The sample consisted of blood. Receptors were obtained from a man aged 50 to 59 in good health.

This clone showed up just a few times. The chain employs TRBV6-1 and TRBJ1-1; unclear D gene. The germline V and J ends were trimmed by 2 bases and 6 bases, with 10 bases remaining between them. Looked up from germline, CDR1 is MNHNS and CDR2 is SASEGT. The CDR3 sequence is 13 residues long. CDR3 sequence: CASSELGYAEAFF. CDR3 coding DNA: TGTGCCAGCAGTGAATTGGGCTACGCTGAAGCTTTCTTT.

V gene TRBV2 combines with J gene TRBJ2-7; D unresolved. Germline assignment: CDR1 SNHLY and CDR2 FYNNEI. The CDR3 is 13 amino acids. Trimming removed 4 bases at V and 1 base at J, with 8 bases between. The CDR3 sequence is CASSGDESYEQYF. In DNA form, the CDR3 reads TGTGCCAGCAGTGGAGACGAGTCCTACGAGCAGTACTTC. Full variable domain (rest looked up from reference TRBV2 and TRBJ2-7): EPEVTQTPSHQVTQMGQEVILRCVPISNHLYFYWYRQILGQKVEFLVSFYNNEISEKSEIFDDQFSVERPDGSNFTLKIRSTKLEDSAMYFCASSGDESYEQYFGPGTRLTVT.

This chain connects TRBV6-5 to TRBJ1-5; TRBD1 is a possible D gene (5 bases). Per germline, CDR1 MNHEY and CDR2 SVGAGI. V was shortened by 3 bases and J by 5 bases, with 14 bases between the two germline ends. This CDR3 spans 15 amino acids. CDR3 in amino acids: CASSYSGRVDQPQHF. In DNA form, the CDR3 reads TGTGCCAGCAGTTATTCCGGCAGGGTCGATCAGCCCCAGCATTTT.

The V and J genes are TRBV11-3 and TRBJ2-6; 9 bases match TRBD1. With V trimmed by 5 bases and J by 0 bases, 5 bases remained unmatched. This CDR3 is 17 amino acids long. The germline V gene has CDR1 SGHNT and CDR2 YENEEA. The CDR3 DNA reads TGTGCCAGCAGCCTGGACAGGGGACGCTCTGGGGCCAACGTCCTGACTTTC. Translation gives CASSLDRGRSGANVLTF.

The chain recombines TRBV7-2 with TRBJ2-3; maybe TRBD2 (5 bases). From germline, CDR1 is SGHTA and CDR2 FQGNSA. Trimming pared 1 base from V and 4 bases from J, leaving 9 bases between. The length of the CDR3 is 14 residues. CDR3 in amino acids: CASSLVASSDTQYF. The DNA for the CDR3 is TGTGCCAGCAGCTTAGTAGCTAGCTCAGATACGCAGTATTTT.

The CDR3 loop is CARDRGGNKNIQYF. CDR3 DNA: TGTGCAAGGGATAGAGGGGGCAACAAAAACATTCAGTACTTC. The chain links TRBV12-2 to TRBJ2-4; the table's D call, TRBD1, was not checked against the DNA. TRBV12-2 is given as a pseudogene. The CDR3 is 14 amino acids.

This chain connects TRBV3-1 (or the pseudogene TRBV3-2) to TRBJ1-5; TRBD1 is a possible D gene (5 bases). Trimming left V 4 bases short and J 5 bases short, with 12 bases between. The CDR3 covers 14 residues. The germline V gene encodes CDR1 LGHDT and CDR2 YNNKEL (reference sequence). CDR3: CASSPKQEYQPQHF. CDR3 DNA: TGTGCCAGCAGCCCAAAACAGGAGTATCAGCCCCAGCATTTT.

This chain links TRBV7-9 with TRBJ1-1; 11 bases agree with TRBD1. CDR3 length: 17 residues. The junction had 13 bases not matched to a gene; V was cut back by 6 bases and J by 4 bases. CDR1 is SEHNR and CDR2 is FQNEAQ in the germline V gene (reference sequence). CDR3 loop: CASRYGTGGAGGTEAFF. CDR3 nucleotides: TGTGCCAGCAGGTACGGGACAGGGGGAGCGGGGGGCACTGAAGCTTTCTTT.

The V and J genes are TRBV3-1 (or the pseudogene TRBV3-2) and TRBJ2-5, with 12 bases matching TRBD2. Germline assignment: CDR1 LGHDT and CDR2 YNNKEL (reference sequence). V shed 4 bases and J 6 bases; nucleotides not matched to a gene: 6. The CDR3 extends over 15 amino acids. CDR3: CASSPSGGASKTQYF. The CDR3 DNA follows: TGTGCCAGCAGCCCTAGCGGGGGGGCCAGCAAGACCCAGTACTTC.

V gene TRBV5-6 combines with J gene TRBJ2-5; D gene uncertain. The CDR3 runs to 11 residues. The germline V gene encodes CDR1 SGHDT and CDR2 YYEEEE. V was shortened by 7 bases and J by 3 bases, with 7 bases between the two germline ends. The CDR3 DNA reads TGTGCCAGCGGAAGAGAAGAGACCCAGTACTTC. Translation gives CASGREETQYF.

V usage is TRBV6-5 and J usage is TRBJ2-1; the D is unclear. The germline V and J ends were trimmed by 7 bases and 2 bases, with 15 bases remaining between them. Germline V lookup: CDR1 MNHEY, CDR2 SVGAGI. This CDR3 is built from 15 residues. Written as DNA, the CDR3 is TGTGCCAGCACCCCCCGCCCAGCAGCCTACAATGAGCAGTTCTTC. It is translated as CASTPRPAAYNEQFF.